This TCR beta chain was sequenced during a study of T cell responses to AZD1222 COVID-19 vaccine (dated by TCRdb to the early 2020s). Context from the whole study: A total of approximately 240 trial participants underwent TCR sequencing, of whom roughly 210 received two doses of AZD1222 and some 25 received two doses of the MenACWY control vaccine. Trial participants were enrolled into age subgroups of 18-55, 56-69 and 70-plus years, which contained around 140, 26 and 57 TCR-sequenced participants, respectively.

The germline V gene provides CDR1 SGHNT and CDR2 YENEEA. Here V drops 0 bases and J drops 5 bases, and the junction holds 7 bases not matched to any gene. Including the terminal cysteine and phenylalanine, the CDR3 comprises 15 residues. The CDR3 DNA has 45 bases and is translated from base 1. The CDR3 regions of human TCRbeta chains were analyzed by immunosequencing. The original pipeline was this. Repertoire TCRs were checked for matches against a reference library of SARS-CoV-2-specific TCRs that had been generated using the MIRA antigen-specificity platform. Breadth was defined as the fraction of unique TCRs that were SARS-CoV-2-associated, and depth was defined as the fraction of total T cells that were SARS-CoV-2-associated. Each spike-specific TCR was assigned to its reactive spike region and to a CD4 or CD8 class using the MIRA data. Log10-transformed breadth and depth values were compared by one-way ANOVA with Sidak's multiple comparisons tests. Entries here come from immuneACCESS through TCRdb and include only in-frame sequences with V and J called. Some clones fail to appear in such tables; in the studies checked, an unresolved V gene covers under half of the shortfall, and the cause of the remainder is unknown. V, J and clone size derive from that table, while D and trimming were established from the DNA sequence. The sample records approximately 130,000 clones, 85% to 90% of which are singletons. Around 10% of the sample is held by the ten biggest clonotypes.

Turning to this clone: Its antigen remains undetermined. No clone much larger than this one lies a single base away; base qualities are absent.

What the work shows at the level of the full study, not this receptor alone: Participants were mostly white British, with more females than males. The authors suggested clonal diversity may have been underestimated. The 56-69-year group was small, and its depth increase did not reach significance, likely because of low power. After two AZD1222 doses, spike-specific TCR breadth and depth were significantly higher than at day 0 and than in MenACWY recipients. Vaccine-associated CD4 TCRs spanned the whole spike protein, with dominant responses in regions 160-218 and 743-854. Conclusions about previously exposed vaccinees are limited because only six or seven AZD1222 recipients were SARS-CoV-2 seropositive at baseline. Epitopes outside the regions mutated in the B.1.351 and B.1.1.7 variants were reportedly recognized by nearly half of the unique spike-specific TCRs. Because no day 14 peak-response samples were available, the repertoires could be characterized only after the peak T cell response.

The time point label, read with the paper, signifies: baseline before first vaccination. Per the publication, the treatment or condition label means: meningococcal conjugate vaccine given as trial control. Vaccinee samples were obtained from the UK trials COV001 and COV002, which included a single-blind randomized controlled phase 2/3 trial of AZD1222 (ChAdOx1 nCoV-19) in healthy adults. For TCRbeta chain sequencing, PBMC samples were collected from trial participants at day 0 and at day 28 after the second dose. Recombination linked TRBV11-3 to TRBJ2-7; 7 bases in the middle match TRBD2. This receptor was taken from an adult in good health. Specimen: peripheral blood, collected on day 0 of MenACWY control vaccination. The sequenced DNA is TGTGCCAGCAGCTTAGACGGGAGGATGTCCGACGAGCAGTACTTC. It specifies CASSLDGRMSDEQYF.